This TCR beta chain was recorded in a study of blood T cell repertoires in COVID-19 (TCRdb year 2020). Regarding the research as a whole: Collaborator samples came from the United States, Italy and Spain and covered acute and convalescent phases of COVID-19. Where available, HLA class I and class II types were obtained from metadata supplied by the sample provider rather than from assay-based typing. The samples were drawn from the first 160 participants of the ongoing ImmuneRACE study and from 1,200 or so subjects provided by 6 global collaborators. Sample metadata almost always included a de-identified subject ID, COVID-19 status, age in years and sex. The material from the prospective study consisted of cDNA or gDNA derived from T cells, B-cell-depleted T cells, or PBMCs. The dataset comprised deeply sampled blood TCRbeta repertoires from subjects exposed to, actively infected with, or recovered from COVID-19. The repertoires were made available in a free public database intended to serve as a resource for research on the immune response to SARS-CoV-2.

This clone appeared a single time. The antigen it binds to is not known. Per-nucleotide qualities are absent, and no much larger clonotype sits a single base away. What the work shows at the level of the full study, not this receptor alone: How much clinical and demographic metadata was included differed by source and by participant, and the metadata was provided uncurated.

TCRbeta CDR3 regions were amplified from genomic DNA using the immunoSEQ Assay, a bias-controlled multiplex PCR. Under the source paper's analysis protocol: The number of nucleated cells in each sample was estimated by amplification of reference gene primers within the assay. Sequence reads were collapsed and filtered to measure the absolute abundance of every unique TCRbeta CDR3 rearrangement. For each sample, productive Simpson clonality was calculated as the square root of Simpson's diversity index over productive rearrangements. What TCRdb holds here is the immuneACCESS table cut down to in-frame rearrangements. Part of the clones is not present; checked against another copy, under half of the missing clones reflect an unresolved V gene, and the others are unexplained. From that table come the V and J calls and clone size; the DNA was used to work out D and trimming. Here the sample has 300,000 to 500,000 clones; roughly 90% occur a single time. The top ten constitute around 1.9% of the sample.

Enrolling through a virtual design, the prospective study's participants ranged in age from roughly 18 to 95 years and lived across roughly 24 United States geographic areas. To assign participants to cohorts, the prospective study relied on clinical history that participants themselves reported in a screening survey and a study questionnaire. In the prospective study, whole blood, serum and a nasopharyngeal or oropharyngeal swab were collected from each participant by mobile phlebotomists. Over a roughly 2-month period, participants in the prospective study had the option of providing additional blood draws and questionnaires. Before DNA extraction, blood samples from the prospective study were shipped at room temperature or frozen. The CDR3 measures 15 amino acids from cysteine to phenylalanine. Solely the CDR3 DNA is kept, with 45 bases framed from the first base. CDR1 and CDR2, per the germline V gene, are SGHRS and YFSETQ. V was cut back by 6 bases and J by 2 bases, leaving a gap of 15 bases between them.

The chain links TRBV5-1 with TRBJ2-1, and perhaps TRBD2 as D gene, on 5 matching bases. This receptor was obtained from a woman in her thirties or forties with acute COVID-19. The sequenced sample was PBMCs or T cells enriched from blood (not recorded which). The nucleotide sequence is TGCGCCAGCAAGACCCGTGATAGCGCCTACAATGAGCAGTTCTTC. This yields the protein CASKTRDSAYNEQFF. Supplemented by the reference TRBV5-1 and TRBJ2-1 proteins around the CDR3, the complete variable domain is KAGVTQTPRYLIKTRGQQVTLSCSPISGHRSVSWYQQTPGQGLQFLFEYFSETQRNKGNFPGRFSGRQFSNSRSEMNVSTLELGDSALYLCASKTRDSAYNEQFFGPGTRLTVL.